Shown below are 17 T cell receptor beta chains from a single sample sequenced in a study of Ad26.COV2.S vaccination and SARS-CoV-2 variants. The treatment: about 20 received Ad26.COV2.S at low or high dose, single or two shots; five or six received placebo; per-sample allocation not given. Samples came from day 63 after the first vaccine or placebo injection. The repertoire was sequenced with immunoSEQ multiplex PCR; TCRdb's copy has only in-frame clones and lacks some. The table includes roughly 420,000 clones, approximately 88% detected once. The source material was peripheral blood, sampled in a trial of Ad26.COV2.S vaccine versus placebo. Source of these receptors: a person between 18 and 65 years old who received the Ad26.COV2.S COVID-19 vaccine or a placebo.

V usage is TRBV4-3 and J usage is TRBJ2-1; D gene uncertain. Trimming stripped 1 base from V and 5 bases from J, with 6 bases between. The CDR3 has 13 amino acids. CDR1 LGHNA and CDR2 YSLEER come from the germline V gene. The CDR3 is CASSQVENNEQFF. The CDR3 region has the DNA TGCGCCAGCAGCCAAGTGGAGAACAATGAGCAGTTCTTC.

This chain links TRBV7-2 with TRBJ2-6; weak D call: TRBD2 (6 bases). The CDR3 is made up of 18 amino acids. Trimming removed 5 bases from V and 0 bases from J, with 17 bases in between. Germline CDR1 and CDR2: SGHTA and FQGNSA. CDR3 protein: CASSPGRGANSGANVLTF. As DNA, the CDR3 is TGTGCCAGCAGCCCCGGGAGAGGGGCGAACTCTGGGGCCAACGTCCTGACTTTC.

CDR3 bases: TGCGCCAGCAGCCAAGATGGTCCCCTCGCCCAGTACTTC. This sequence encodes CASSQDGPLAQYF. The rearrangement uses TRBV4-1 and TRBJ2-5; D is unresolved. Germline values: CDR1 MGHRA, CDR2 YSYEKL. V shed 0 bases and J shed 9 bases, with 11 bases lying between them. The CDR3 is made up of 13 amino acids.

This clone was observed once. The V call is TRBV5-1, the J call TRBJ1-1; perhaps TRBD1 as D (5 bases). V lost 0 bases, J lost 1 base, and 7 bases lay in between. The CDR3 covers 14 residues. Germline CDR1 is SGHRS and CDR2 is YFSETQ. The CDR3 coding sequence is TGCGCCAGCAGCTTGGTCGGGGGGAACACTGAAGCTTTCTTT. It encodes CASSLVGGNTEAFF.

J is TRBJ1-5 and V is TRBV28; a weak D match, TRBD1 (6 bases). This CDR3 is 16 amino acids long. V dropped 4 bases and J dropped 0 bases, with 13 bases sitting between them. Germline CDR1 MDHEN, CDR2 SYDVKM. The CDR3 DNA sequence: TGTGCCAGCAGTTCCCGGACAGATTATAGCAATCAGCCCCAGCATTTT. Protein sequence: CASSSRTDYSNQPQHF.

The V and J genes are TRBV6-5 and TRBJ1-2, with TRBD1 matching 8 bases. Trimming removed 6 bases from V and 8 bases from J; junction bases left unmatched: 8. The CDR3 spans 13 residues. Germline-derived CDR1 and CDR2 are MNHEY and SVGAGI. CDR3 DNA: TGTGCCAGCAGCGGGACAGGTGGTCGGGGCTACACCTTC. Protein product: CASSGTGGRGYTF.

The chain links TRBV28 to TRBJ2-1, with 8 nucleotides matching TRBD1. Germline CDR1 reads MDHEN; CDR2 reads SYDVKM. The CDR3 contains 18 residues. Germline trimming cut 4 bases from V and 4 bases from J; bases unmatched to any gene: 15. This CDR3 is CASSSARGQSYTYNEQFF. For the CDR3, the DNA is TGTGCCAGCAGTTCCGCCAGGGGGCAATCTTACACATACAATGAGCAGTTCTTC.

This chain connects TRBV9 to TRBJ2-5, with D perhaps given as TRBD1 or TRBD2 (6 bases each). The V gene's germline CDR1 is SGDLS and CDR2 YYNGEE. The CDR3 sequence is 16 residues long. Trimming removed 0 bases from V and 4 bases from J, with 16 bases in between. The CDR3 reads CASSVVGGRALETQYF. DNA of the CDR3: TGTGCCAGCAGCGTAGTGGGGGGCAGGGCATTAGAGACCCAGTACTTC.

The CDR3 reads CASSLRLARNEQFF. As DNA, the CDR3 is TGTGCCAGCAGCTTGCGTCTAGCGAGGAATGAGCAGTTCTTC. V and J are TRBV5-6 and TRBJ2-1; possible D gene TRBD2, 6 bases. CDR3 size: 14 residues. The V end lost 1 base, the J end lost 7 bases, and 12 bases lay between the germline ends. Germline V gene data show CDR1 as SGHDT and CDR2 as YYEEEE.

This rearrangement joins TRBV3-1 (or the pseudogene TRBV3-2) to TRBJ2-7, with TRBD2 identical over 11 bases. Germline V gives CDR1 LGHDT, CDR2 YNNKEL (reference sequence). The CDR3 loop spans 15 amino acids. V was clipped by 7 bases and J by 1 base; unmatched bases: 6. In nucleotides, the CDR3 is TGTGCCAGCACACCGACTAGCGGGGAATCCTACGAGCAGTACTTC. This gives the protein CASTPTSGESYEQYF.

The chain uses TRBV2 and TRBJ2-1; D is undetermined. The germline V and J ends were trimmed by 6 bases and 2 bases, with 5 bases remaining between them. CDR1 SNHLY and CDR2 FYNNEI come from the germline V gene. The CDR3 consists of 12 residues. The CDR3 loop reads CASSRPYNEQFF. The DNA of the CDR3 is TGTGCCAGCAGCCGACCCTACAATGAGCAGTTCTTC. The whole variable domain, remainder taken from reference TRBV2 and TRBJ2-1, is EPEVTQTPSHQVTQMGQEVILRCVPISNHLYFYWYRQILGQKVEFLVSFYNNEISEKSEIFDDQFSVERPDGSNFTLKIRSTKLEDSAMYFCASSRPYNEQFFGPGTRLTVL.

The chain carries TRBV4-3 and TRBJ2-4; TRBD2 agrees at 8 bases. J gave up 2 bases and V 0 bases, and 6 bases lay outside the gene matches. The CDR3 loop spans 17 amino acids. From germline, CDR1 is LGHNA and CDR2 YSLEER. The CDR3 sequence: CASSQDPTGGPKNIQYF. CDR3 DNA: TGCGCCAGCAGCCAAGATCCGACGGGGGGGCCCAAAAACATTCAGTACTTC.

In DNA, the CDR3 is TGTGCCAGCATTACTTTCGGGACAACTAACTATGGCTACACCTTC. Residues: CASITFGTTNYGYTF. The chain employs TRBV28 and TRBJ1-2; perhaps TRBD1 as D (6 bases). Germline lookup yields CDR1 MDHEN and CDR2 SYDVKM. The germline V and J ends were trimmed by 7 bases and 0 bases, with 15 bases remaining between them. The CDR3 extends over 15 amino acids.

Note on this clone: This CDR3 is also generated by other DNA sequences in the sample. V gene TRBV29-1 combines with J gene TRBJ2-5, with TRBD1 identical over 8 bases. The length of the CDR3 is 11 residues. Trimming removed 7 bases from V and 4 bases from J; junction bases left unmatched: 2. CDR1 is SQVTM, CDR2 ANQGSEA, per germline. The CDR3 sequence: CSGDRGETQYF. The CDR3 DNA sequence: TGCAGCGGTGACAGGGGAGAGACCCAGTACTTC.

This clone was recorded only once. CDR3 protein: CAWSRIPSSYEQYF. CDR3 sequence (DNA): TGTGCCTGGAGTCGAATACCGAGCTCCTACGAGCAGTACTTC. The V gene is TRBV30, the J gene TRBJ2-7, with D unresolved. The V and J ends lost 2 bases and 0 bases respectively, with 11 bases between them. The CDR3 spans 14 residues. Germline CDR1 and CDR2: GTSNPN and SVGIG (reference sequence).

The genes are TRBV11-1 and TRBJ1-1, with 7 bases that match TRBD1. The CDR3 runs to 14 residues. Germline loops: CDR1 SGHAT, CDR2 FQDESV (reference sequence). V gave up 5 bases and J gave up 4 bases; unmatched junction bases: 7. The CDR3 reads CASSPTAGGTEAFF. The CDR3 DNA sequence: TGTGCCAGCAGCCCGACAGCAGGGGGCACTGAAGCTTTCTTT.

J is TRBJ1-2 and V is TRBV28, with D unresolved. This CDR3 is built from 11 residues. CDR1 and CDR2 from the germline V gene are MDHEN and SYDVKM. V was trimmed by 9 bases and J by 1 base, leaving 6 bases between them. CDR3 nucleotides: TGTGCCAGTACAGATAACTATGGCTACACCTTC. Protein product: CASTDNYGYTF.